Each of the 21 T cell receptor beta chains below was sequenced from the same sample in a study of blood T cell repertoires in COVID-19. The table came from immunoSEQ multiplex PCR; TCRdb's copy has only in-frame clones and leaves some out. The repertoire includes about 100,000 clones, approximately 90% of them detected once, and approximately 15% sits in the top ten. Sequencing used peripheral blood. These receptor sequences come from a man aged 50-59 years with acute or convalescent COVID-19.

The V and J genes are TRBV19 and TRBJ1-1; the D gene is possibly TRBD1 (5 bases). Trimming took off 4 bases at V and 1 base at J, with 10 bases between the two ends. The CDR3 is 14 residues long. Germline V gene data show CDR1 as LNHDA and CDR2 as SQIVND (reference sequence). The CDR3 loop reads CASSRPTGNTEAFF. CDR3 nucleotide sequence: TGTGCCAGTAGTAGACCTACAGGGAACACTGAAGCTTTCTTT.

The V and J genes are TRBV28 and TRBJ2-2, with D uncertain. V lost 4 bases to trimming and J lost 5 bases, with 8 bases between them. CDR1 and CDR2 (germline): MDHEN, SYDVKM. The CDR3 is 13 residues long. The CDR3 here is CASSSPNTGELFF. In DNA form, the CDR3 reads TGTGCCAGCAGTTCCCCCAATACCGGGGAGCTGTTTTTT.

The gene calls are TRBV11-3 and TRBJ2-2; D is perhaps TRBD2 (6 bases). With 7 bases removed from V and 0 bases from J, the gap between germline ends came to 9 bases. Germline values: CDR1 SGHNT, CDR2 YENEEA. The CDR3 sequence is 14 residues long. The CDR3 protein is CASTWTTNTGELFF. In DNA form, the CDR3 reads TGTGCCAGCACTTGGACTACGAACACCGGGGAGCTGTTTTTT.

The gene calls are TRBV6-5 and TRBJ2-7; 7 bases map to TRBD1. In germline, CDR1 is MNHEY, CDR2 SVGAGI. The J segment lost 1 base and the V segment lost 7 bases, leaving 10 bases of the junction unmatched. The CDR3 sequence is 15 residues long. The chain's CDR3 is CASTPTRQGSYEQYF. The CDR3 nucleotides read TGTGCCAGCACCCCTACAAGACAGGGATCCTACGAGCAGTACTTC.

This chain connects TRBV7-9 to TRBJ2-5, with 8 bases matching TRBD1. The J segment lost 1 base and the V segment lost 5 bases, leaving 9 bases of the junction unmatched. The V gene's germline CDR1 is SEHNR and CDR2 FQNEAQ (reference sequence). This CDR3 has 16 amino acids. CDR3 nucleotides: TGTGCCAGCAGCCCCCTTCACGGGACAGGCCAAGAGACCCAGTACTTC. Residues: CASSPLHGTGQETQYF.

V is TRBV29-1 and J is TRBJ2-3; 8 bases align to TRBD2. V was pared by 4 bases and J by 0 bases, with 3 bases of the junction left unmatched. Germline lookup yields CDR1 SQVTM and CDR2 ANQGSEA. CDR3 size: 14 residues. The CDR3, as DNA: TGCAGCGTTGCTTTAGCGGGGAGCACAGATACGCAGTATTTT. This sequence encodes CSVALAGSTDTQYF.

This clone was observed a single time. The V call is TRBV18, the J call TRBJ1-1, with TRBD1 matching over 7 bases. CDR1 and CDR2 (germline): KGHSH, LQKENI. The length of the CDR3 is 14 residues. The junction had 4 bases not matched to a gene; V was cut back by 5 bases and J by 1 base. CDR3 coding DNA: TGTGCCAGCTCAGCCCAGGGGGAGAACACTGAAGCTTTCTTT. This translates into CASSAQGENTEAFF. The full variable domain, rest sourced from reference TRBV18 and TRBJ1-1, is NAGVMQNPRHLVRRRGQEARLRCSPMKGHSHVYWYRQLPEEGLKFMVYLQKENIIDESGMPKERFSAEFPKEGPSILRIQQVVRGDSAAYFCASSAQGENTEAFFGQGTRLTVV.

This clone was recorded once. The chain couples TRBV18 to TRBJ1-2, with a weak D call TRBD1 (6 bases). Germline CDR1 is KGHSH and CDR2 is LQKENI. Trimming left V 2 bases short and J 0 bases short, with 10 bases between. CDR3 length: 15 amino acids. CDR3 in DNA: TGTGCCAGCTCACCAGGGGGGGCCTCTAACTATGGCTACACCTTC. As protein: CASSPGGASNYGYTF.

The table lists this clone with a few counts. The rearrangement links TRBV6-5 to TRBJ1-5, with 7 bases aligning to TRBD1. V trimming: 4 bases; J trimming: 3 bases; junction bases outside the gene matches: 6. CDR1 and CDR2 (germline): MNHEY, SVGAGI. The CDR3 is 15 amino acids. CDR3 in amino acids: CASSSWGQPNQPQHF. CDR3 nucleotide sequence: TGTGCCAGCAGTTCCTGGGGACAGCCCAATCAGCCCCAGCATTTT.

The V gene is TRBV6-5, the J gene TRBJ2-5; 13 bases map to TRBD2. The length of the CDR3 is 15 residues. The J segment lost 7 bases and the V segment lost 7 bases, leaving 9 bases of the junction unmatched. Germline V gene data show CDR1 as MNHEY and CDR2 as SVGAGI. CDR3 coding DNA: TGTGCCAGCACCGGCCGGACTAGCGGGGGAGGGACCCAGTACTTC. It encodes CASTGRTSGGGTQYF.

The gene calls are TRBV5-6 and TRBJ2-2; 7 positions agree with TRBD2. The J segment lost 0 bases and the V segment lost 3 bases, leaving 5 bases of the junction unmatched. The CDR3 is made up of 16 amino acids. Germline lookup yields CDR1 SGHDT and CDR2 YYEEEE. The DNA of the CDR3 is TGTGCCAGCAGCTGGCCTAGCGGTTCGAACACCGGGGAGCTGTTTTTT. This encodes CASSWPSGSNTGELFF.

The chain carries TRBV10-2 and TRBJ2-5, with 8 nucleotides matching TRBD1. The CDR3 sequence is 18 residues long. V trimming: 1 base; J trimming: 1 base; junction bases outside the gene matches: 11. In germline, CDR1 is WSHSY, CDR2 SAAADI. CDR3 nucleotides: TGCGCCAGCAGTGAGTGGGGGCAGGGGGCGAGGGGCCAAGAGACCCAGTACTTC. This gives the protein CASSEWGQGARGQETQYF.

The CDR3, as DNA: TGTGCCAGCAGCCGGGACAGGGAGGTCTATGGCTACACCTTC. It encodes CASSRDREVYGYTF. V gene TRBV5-4 combines with J gene TRBJ1-2; 9 positions match TRBD1. V gave up 4 bases and J gave up 4 bases; unmatched junction bases: 5. The V gene's germline CDR1 is SGHNT and CDR2 YYREEE (reference sequence). CDR3 length: 14 amino acids.

V usage is TRBV7-8 and J usage is TRBJ1-1; maybe TRBD1 (6 bases). Trimming left V 1 base short and J 4 bases short, with 13 bases between. Germline V gene data show CDR1 as SGHVS and CDR2 as FQNEAQ. The CDR3 runs to 15 residues. The CDR3 region has the DNA TGTGCCAGCAGCTTAGTAACAGGGCTTTTCACTGAAGCTTTCTTT. Translation: CASSLVTGLFTEAFF. Using reference TRBV7-8 and TRBJ1-1 for the parts outside the CDR3, the full variable domain is GAGVSQSPRYKVAKRGQDVALRCDPISGHVSLFWYQQALGQGPEFLTYFQNEAQLDKSGLPSDRFFAERPEGSVSTLKIQRTQQEDSAVYLCASSLVTGLFTEAFFGQGTRLTVV.

The chain has TRBV30 and TRBJ1-6; 7 bases are shared with TRBD1. The germline gives CDR1 GTSNPN, CDR2 SVGIG (reference sequence). This CDR3 has 14 residues. The J segment lost 9 bases and the V segment lost 0 bases, leaving 5 bases of the junction unmatched. CDR3 region: CAWSVGTVGSPLHF. The CDR3 nucleotides read TGTGCCTGGAGTGTGGGGACAGTGGGTTCACCCCTCCACTTT.

The genes are TRBV27 and TRBJ1-5, with D possibly matching TRBD1 (5 bases). The CDR3 totals 15 residues. Germline CDR1 is MNHEY and CDR2 is SMNVEV (reference sequence). Trimming cost V 6 bases and J 1 base, with 13 bases left between them. This CDR3 is CASRLGGKSNQPQHF. For the CDR3, the DNA is TGTGCCAGCAGATTGGGGGGGAAAAGCAATCAGCCCCAGCATTTT.

The chain has TRBV20-1 and TRBJ2-2, with 7 bases fitting TRBD2. CDR1 DFQATT and CDR2 SNEGSKA come from the germline V gene (reference sequence). The CDR3 sequence is 15 residues long. After removal of 3 bases from V and 2 bases from J, the junction contained 6 bases not matched to a gene. The CDR3 loop is CSASVGGRNTGELFF. CDR3 bases: TGCAGTGCTAGTGTGGGGGGGAGAAACACCGGGGAGCTGTTTTTT.

The J gene is TRBJ2-1, the V gene TRBV7-9, with D possibly TRBD1 on 6 matching bases. V was shortened by 3 bases and J by 4 bases, with 13 bases between the two germline ends. The CDR3 is 15 amino acids. Germline loops: CDR1 SEHNR, CDR2 FQNEAQ (reference sequence). For the CDR3, the DNA is TGTGCCAGCAGCTTCCGAGGGGGACGATACAATGAGCAGTTCTTC. Translation: CASSFRGGRYNEQFF.

This sequence joins TRBV5-6 and TRBJ1-1; D perhaps matches TRBD1 (5 bases). In germline, CDR1 is SGHDT, CDR2 YYEEEE. The CDR3 is 15 residues long. Trimming removed 3 bases from V and 4 bases from J, with 16 bases in between. In DNA, the CDR3 is TGTGCCAGCAGCTCCCTGACAGAGCTGGGCACTGAAGCTTTCTTT. Translating it yields CASSSLTELGTEAFF.

The DNA of the CDR3 is TGTGCCAGCAGGTCAAATCTGGGGGCGTCTAACTATGGCTACACCTTC. Amino acid sequence: CASRSNLGASNYGYTF. The V call is TRBV7-9, the J call TRBJ1-2, with a possible D match to TRBD1 (6 bases). The CDR3 consists of 16 residues. The V gene lost 6 bases and the J gene lost 0 bases, with 17 bases spanning the gap. From germline, CDR1 is SEHNR and CDR2 FQNEAQ (reference sequence).

This chain links TRBV6-4 with TRBJ1-3, with D perhaps TRBD1 (6 bases). Germline values: CDR1 MRHNA, CDR2 SNTAGT. V dropped 4 bases and J dropped 2 bases, with 12 bases sitting between them. This CDR3 spans 15 amino acids. The CDR3 DNA follows: TGTGCCAGCAGTGTGGACAGACAGCCTGGAAACACCATATATTTT. This encodes CASSVDRQPGNTIYF.